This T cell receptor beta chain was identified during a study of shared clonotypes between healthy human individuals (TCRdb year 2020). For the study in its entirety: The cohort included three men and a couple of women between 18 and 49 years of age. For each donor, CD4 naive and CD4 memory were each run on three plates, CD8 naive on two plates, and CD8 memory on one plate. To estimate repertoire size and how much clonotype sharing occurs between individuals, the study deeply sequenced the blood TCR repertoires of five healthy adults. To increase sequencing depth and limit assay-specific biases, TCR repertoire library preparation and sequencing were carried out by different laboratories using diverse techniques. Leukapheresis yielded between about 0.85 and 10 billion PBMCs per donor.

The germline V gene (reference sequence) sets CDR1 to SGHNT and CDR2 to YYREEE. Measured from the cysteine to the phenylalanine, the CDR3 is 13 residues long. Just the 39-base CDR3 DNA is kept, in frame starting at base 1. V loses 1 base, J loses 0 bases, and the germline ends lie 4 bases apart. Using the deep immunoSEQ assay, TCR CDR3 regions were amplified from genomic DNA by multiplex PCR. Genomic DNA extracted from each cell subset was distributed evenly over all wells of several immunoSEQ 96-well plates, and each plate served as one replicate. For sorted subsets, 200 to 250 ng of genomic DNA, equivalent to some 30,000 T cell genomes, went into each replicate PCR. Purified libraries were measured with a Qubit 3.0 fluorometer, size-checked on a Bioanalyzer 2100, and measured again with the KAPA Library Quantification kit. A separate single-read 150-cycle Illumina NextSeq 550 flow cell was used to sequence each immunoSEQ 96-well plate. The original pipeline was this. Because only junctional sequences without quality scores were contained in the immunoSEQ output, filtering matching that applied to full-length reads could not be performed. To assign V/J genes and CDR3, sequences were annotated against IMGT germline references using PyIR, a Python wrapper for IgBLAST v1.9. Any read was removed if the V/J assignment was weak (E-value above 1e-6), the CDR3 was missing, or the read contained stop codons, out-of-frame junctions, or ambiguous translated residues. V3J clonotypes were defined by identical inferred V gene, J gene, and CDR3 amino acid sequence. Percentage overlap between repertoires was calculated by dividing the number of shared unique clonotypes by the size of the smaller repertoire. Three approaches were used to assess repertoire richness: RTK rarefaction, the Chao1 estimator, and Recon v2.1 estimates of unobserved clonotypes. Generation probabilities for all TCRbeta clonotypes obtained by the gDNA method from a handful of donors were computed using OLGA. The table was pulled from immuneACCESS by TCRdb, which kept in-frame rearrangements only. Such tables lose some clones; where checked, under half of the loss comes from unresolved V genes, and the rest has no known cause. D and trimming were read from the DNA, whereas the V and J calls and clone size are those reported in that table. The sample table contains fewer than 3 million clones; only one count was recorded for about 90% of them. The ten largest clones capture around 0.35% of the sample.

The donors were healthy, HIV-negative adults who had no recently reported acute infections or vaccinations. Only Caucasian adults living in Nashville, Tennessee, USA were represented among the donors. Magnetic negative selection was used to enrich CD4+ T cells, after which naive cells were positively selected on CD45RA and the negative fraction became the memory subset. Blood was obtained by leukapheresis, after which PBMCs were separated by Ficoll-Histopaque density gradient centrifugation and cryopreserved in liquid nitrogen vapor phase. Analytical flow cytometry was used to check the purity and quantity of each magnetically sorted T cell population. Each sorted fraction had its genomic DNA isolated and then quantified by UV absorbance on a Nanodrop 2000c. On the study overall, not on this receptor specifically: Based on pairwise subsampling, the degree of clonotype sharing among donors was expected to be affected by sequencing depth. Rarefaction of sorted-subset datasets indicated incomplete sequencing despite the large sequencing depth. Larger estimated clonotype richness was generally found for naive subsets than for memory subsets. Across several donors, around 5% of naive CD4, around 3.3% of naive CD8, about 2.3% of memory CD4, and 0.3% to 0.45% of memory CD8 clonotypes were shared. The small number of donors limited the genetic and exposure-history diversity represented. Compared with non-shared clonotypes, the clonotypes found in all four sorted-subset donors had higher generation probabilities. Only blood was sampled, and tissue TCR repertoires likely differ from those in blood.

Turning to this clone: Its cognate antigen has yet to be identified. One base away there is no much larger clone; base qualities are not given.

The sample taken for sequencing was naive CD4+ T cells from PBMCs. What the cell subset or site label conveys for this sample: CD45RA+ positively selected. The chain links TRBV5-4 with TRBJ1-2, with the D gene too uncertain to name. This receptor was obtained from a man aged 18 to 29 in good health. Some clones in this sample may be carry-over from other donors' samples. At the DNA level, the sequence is TGTGCCAGCAGCTTGTCCTCTAACTATGGCTACACCTTC. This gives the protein CASSLSSNYGYTF.